These T cell receptor beta chains were read from a single sample in a study of T cells in lung cancer brain metastases. The table came from immunoSEQ multiplex PCR; TCRdb's copy has only in-frame clones and leaves some out. This sample has about 5,000 clones, with over 75% found just once. The sequencing sample was made of tumor tissue from the primary lung tumor. Receptors were obtained from a man in his forties or fifties with non-small cell lung cancer. The CDR3 runs from the conserved cysteine through the conserved F or W. Each record gives: CDR3 DNA, CDR3 protein, V gene, clone size, D gene, J gene. D genes are given only for firm matches. Size values are once, few and many counts, or a class for expanded clones, and some rows have none.

CDR3nt: TGCAGCGTGTTCCCCTTAGCGGGAGTCACAGATACGCAGTATTTT
CDR3aa: CSVFPLAGVTDTQYF
v_gene: TRBV29-1
abundance: NA
d_gene: TRBD2
j_gene: TRBJ2-3

CDR3nt: TGTGCCAGCAGCCCTGGGGGCTCCACAGATACGCAGTATTTT
CDR3aa: CASSPGGSTDTQYF
v_gene: TRBV28
abundance: NA
d_gene: NA
j_gene: TRBJ2-3

CDR3nt: TGCGCCAGCAGCTTGGGTGTGGACCGATTAGCGGAGCCCCAGCATTTT
CDR3aa: CASSLGVDRLAEPQHF
v_gene: TRBV5-1
abundance: NA
d_gene: NA
j_gene: TRBJ1-5

CDR3nt: TGTGCCAGCAGCTTCCTCACTGAAGCTTTCTTT
CDR3aa: CASSFLTEAFF
v_gene: TRBV13
abundance: few
d_gene: NA
j_gene: TRBJ1-1

CDR3nt: TGTGCCAGCAGCGTGGGGGCGGGGATAACAGATACGCAGTATTTT
CDR3aa: CASSVGAGITDTQYF
v_gene: TRBV9
abundance: NA
d_gene: NA
j_gene: TRBJ2-3

CDR3nt: TGTGCCAGCGCACTTCGCACTTTCTGGGGCTACACCTTC
CDR3aa: CASALRTFWGYTF
v_gene: TRBV2
abundance: NA
d_gene: NA
j_gene: TRBJ1-2

CDR3nt: TGTGCCAGCAGCCCCACAGCGGGAGGGGGGGATACGCAGTATTTT
CDR3aa: CASSPTAGGGDTQYF
v_gene: TRBV5-4
abundance: few
d_gene: TRBD2
j_gene: TRBJ2-3

CDR3nt: TGTGCCAGCAGCTTTGACACAGGGACCGAAGCTTTCTTT
CDR3aa: CASSFDTGTEAFF
v_gene: TRBV11-3
abundance: NA
d_gene: NA
j_gene: TRBJ1-1

CDR3nt: TGTGCCAGTAGTAACAGGTTGGGGGAGACCCAGTACTTC
CDR3aa: CASSNRLGETQYF
v_gene: TRBV19
abundance: NA
d_gene: NA
j_gene: TRBJ2-5

CDR3nt: TGTGCCAGTAGTGTGGCGAGCGGGAGTGGGGAAACCCAGTACTTC
CDR3aa: CASSVASGSGETQYF
v_gene: TRBV19
abundance: NA
d_gene: TRBD2
j_gene: TRBJ2-5

CDR3nt: TGTGCCACCACGGTGGGACAGGGTGTACACCTTGGGTCCCAGCATTTT
CDR3aa: CATTVGQGVHLGSQHF
v_gene: TRBV19
abundance: NA
d_gene: TRBD1
j_gene: TRBJ1-5

CDR3nt: TGTGCCAGCAGCCCCCCGGTGGGGTACACCGGGGAGCTGTTTTTT
CDR3aa: CASSPPVGYTGELFF
v_gene: TRBV11-2
abundance: NA
d_gene: NA
j_gene: TRBJ2-2

CDR3nt: TGTGCCAGCAGCGCGAAACCGGGACCAACTTTC
CDR3aa: CASSAKPGPTF
v_gene: TRBV2
abundance: few
d_gene: NA
j_gene: TRBJ2-7

CDR3nt: TGTGCCAGCGGTGGGGCCTTTCCGAGCGGGACCCAGTACTTC
CDR3aa: CASGGAFPSGTQYF
v_gene: TRBV6-5
abundance: NA
d_gene: NA
j_gene: TRBJ2-5

CDR3nt: TGTGCCAGCAGCTTTGGGTGGGGGGGGAACACTGAAGCTTTCTTT
CDR3aa: CASSFGWGGNTEAFF
v_gene: TRBV5-4
abundance: NA
d_gene: NA
j_gene: TRBJ1-1

CDR3nt: TGTGCCAGCCACTCCGCGGCTTATGGCTACACCTTC
CDR3aa: CASHSAAYGYTF
v_gene: TRBV28
abundance: NA
d_gene: NA
j_gene: TRBJ1-2

CDR3nt: TGTGCCAGCAGCAAGGGGGGTGAAGCTTTCTTT
CDR3aa: CASSKGGEAFF
v_gene: TRBV7-9
abundance: NA
d_gene: NA
j_gene: TRBJ1-1

CDR3nt: TGTGCCAGCATGGGACCGGACAGAGGCACAGATACGCAGTATTTT
CDR3aa: CASMGPDRGTDTQYF
v_gene: TRBV5-4
abundance: NA
d_gene: NA
j_gene: TRBJ2-3

CDR3nt: TGTGCCAGCAGTCGGATAGCGGGAGTGTGGTATTTT
CDR3aa: CASSRIAGVWYF
v_gene: TRBV2
abundance: NA
d_gene: TRBD2
j_gene: TRBJ2-3

CDR3nt: TGCAGTGCTACCGGAGATACGCAGTATTTT
CDR3aa: CSATGDTQYF
v_gene: TRBV20-1
abundance: NA
d_gene: NA
j_gene: TRBJ2-3

CDR3nt: TGTGCCAGCAGTGAAGGGTTGGAAGCTTTCTTT
CDR3aa: CASSEGLEAFF
v_gene: TRBV2
abundance: NA
d_gene: NA
j_gene: TRBJ1-1

CDR3nt: TGTGCCAGCAGCTTTGGTATGGGGGGCTTCTCCTACGAGCAGTACTTC
CDR3aa: CASSFGMGGFSYEQYF
v_gene: TRBV7-9
abundance: NA
d_gene: NA
j_gene: TRBJ2-7

CDR3nt: TGTGCCAGCAGCCTGGACAGGTTCTATGGCTACACCTTC
CDR3aa: CASSLDRFYGYTF
v_gene: TRBV7-9
abundance: NA
d_gene: TRBD1
j_gene: TRBJ1-2

CDR3nt: TGTGCCAGCAACTTAGAAGGAGCGGGAAAGACCTACGAGCAGTACTTC
CDR3aa: CASNLEGAGKTYEQYF
v_gene: TRBV7-8
abundance: NA
d_gene: TRBD2
j_gene: TRBJ2-7

CDR3nt: TGTGCCAGCAGCAAGGGAGGGGCTCTGTACAATGAGCAGTTCTTC
CDR3aa: CASSKGGALYNEQFF
v_gene: TRBV9
abundance: once
d_gene: TRBD2
j_gene: TRBJ2-1

CDR3nt: TGTGCCAGCAGTTATAACAGGGGCGGCGAGCAGTACTTC
CDR3aa: CASSYNRGGEQYF
v_gene: TRBV6-5
abundance: NA
d_gene: TRBD1
j_gene: TRBJ2-7

CDR3nt: TGTGCCAGCAGTTCCGCCGTGGTCTCACCCCTCCACTTT
CDR3aa: CASSSAVVSPLHF
v_gene: TRBV6-5
abundance: once
d_gene: NA
j_gene: TRBJ1-6

CDR3nt: TGCAGCGTTGGGAGGGACAGAAATTCACCCCTCCACTTT
CDR3aa: CSVGRDRNSPLHF
v_gene: TRBV29-1
abundance: few
d_gene: TRBD1
j_gene: TRBJ1-6

CDR3nt: TGTGCCAGCAGCTTTTGGGGAGGGGAAGATGTCAAAAACATTCAGTACTTC
CDR3aa: CASSFWGGEDVKNIQYF
v_gene: TRBV7-4
abundance: NA
d_gene: TRBD2
j_gene: TRBJ2-4